These T cell receptor beta chains were read from a single sample in a study of early T cells in non-severe SARS-CoV-2 infection. TCRdb recomputed calls from the 5' RACE reads with MiXCR, one row per CDR3 protein. The table shows some 50,000 distinct CDR3 sequences, with 7% to 10% occurring only once. The source material was whole blood. Every receptor here comes from an adult who was a healthcare worker with PCR-confirmed SARS-CoV-2 infection or an uninfected control (not recorded which). Each CDR3 is given with its conserved first and last residue. Each record gives: J gene, D gene, clone size, V gene, CDR3 protein, CDR3 DNA. A D gene is named only where the DNA matches it firmly. The listing skips clone size in some rows; elsewhere it reads once, few, many or a size class.

TRBJ1-1 - many TRBV12-3/TRBV12-4 CASSLAAGAVTQTTEAFF TGTGCCAGCAGTTTAGCGGCAGGGGCCGTAACTCAGACCACTGAAGCTTTCTTT
TRBJ2-7 - many TRBV5-8 CASSLGGGYEQYF TGTGCCAGCAGCTTGGGAGGGGGCTACGAGCAGTACTTC
TRBJ2-1 TRBD1 many TRBV7-6 CASSPGTGVYNEQFF TGTGCCAGCAGCCCCGGGACAGGGGTTTACAATGAGCAGTTCTTC
TRBJ2-6 - many TRBV6-5 CASSYFRTTGANVLTF TGTGCCAGCAGTTACTTCCGGACGACTGGGGCCAACGTCCTGACTTTC
TRBJ2-3 - - TRBV30 CAWSVGGTFTDTQYF TGTGCCTGGAGTGTTGGCGGAACTTTCACAGATACGCAGTATTTT
TRBJ2-3 TRBD1 many TRBV29-1 CSASGQHTDTQYF TGCAGCGCCTCGGGACAGCACACAGATACGCAGTATTTT
TRBJ1-1 - - TRBV7-9 CASSYSRYMNTEAFF TGTGCCAGCAGCTACAGCAGATACATGAACACTGAAGCTTTCTTT
TRBJ1-4 - many TRBV7-9 CASSLLLGELFF TGTGCCAGCAGCTTGCTACTCGGGGAACTGTTTTTT
TRBJ2-5 TRBD1 few TRBV20-1 CSGGTGGQETQYF TGCAGTGGCGGGACAGGGGGCCAAGAGACCCAGTACTTC
TRBJ2-7 - - TRBV3-1 CASSHLNRNYEQYF TGTGCCAGCAGCCACCTCAACAGAAACTACGAGCAGTACTTC
TRBJ2-5 - few TRBV5-1 CASSPGYERAVQETQYF TGCGCCAGCAGCCCGGGATATGAGCGGGCAGTCCAAGAGACCCAGTACTTC
TRBJ2-1 - - TRBV2 CASTLSYNEQFF TGTGCCAGCACCCTCTCCTACAATGAGCAGTTCTTC
TRBJ1-4 TRBD1 many TRBV18 CASSPFTTGENEKLFF TGTGCCAGCTCACCTTTTACGACAGGGGAAAATGAAAAACTGTTTTTT
TRBJ2-7 TRBD1 - TRBV5-5 CASSLPGTAYEQYF TGTGCCAGCAGCTTGCCGGGGACAGCCTACGAGCAGTACTTC
TRBJ2-1 TRBD1 few TRBV7-9 CASSTRDRGRNEQFF TGTGCCAGCAGCACCCGGGACAGGGGTCGGAATGAGCAGTTCTTC
TRBJ2-7 - many TRBV6-5 CASSYGQVYEQYF TGTGCCAGCAGTTACGGACAAGTCTACGAGCAGTACTTC
TRBJ2-3 - - TRBV12-3/TRBV12-4 CASAIDTQYF TGTGCCAGCGCTATTGATACGCAGTATTTT
TRBJ2-2 - many TRBV7-2 CASSRGSNTGELFF TGTGCCAGCAGCCGCGGATCGAACACCGGGGAGCTGTTTTTT
TRBJ2-5 - many TRBV20-1 CSAVAPGPQETQYF TGCAGTGCGGTCGCTCCGGGCCCCCAAGAGACCCAGTACTTC
TRBJ2-4 - many TRBV2 CATKTTALAKNIQYF TGTGCCACTAAGACGACAGCCCTAGCCAAAAACATTCAGTACTTC
TRBJ1-1 - - TRBV7-9 CASSSRYVAFF TGTGCCAGCAGCTCCCGATACGTGGCTTTCTTT
TRBJ2-3 TRBD1 many TRBV29-1 CSVETGADTQYF TGCAGCGTTGAAACAGGGGCAGATACGCAGTATTTT
TRBJ2-2 TRBD1 few TRBV27 CASSIDPGQGNGELFF TGTGCCAGCAGTATAGATCCGGGACAGGGTAACGGGGAGCTGTTTTTT
TRBJ1-1 - many TRBV14 CASSQVIGYRGAFF TGTGCCAGCAGCCAAGTAATCGGGTACCGGGGAGCTTTCTTT
TRBJ1-1 - once TRBV27 CASSSLGGQNTEAFF TGTGCCAGCAGTTCCCTCGGCGGCCAGAACACTGAAGCTTTCTTT
TRBJ2-7 - few TRBV6-1 CASSEGGHIYEQYF TGTGCCAGCAGTGAAGGGGGGCATATTTACGAGCAGTACTTC
TRBJ2-1 - few TRBV11-2 CASSLFGTINEQFF TGTGCCAGCAGCTTATTTGGGACAATCAATGAGCAGTTCTTC
TRBJ2-1 - many TRBV5-1 CASSFVQQYYNEQFF TGCGCCAGCAGCTTCGTCCAGCAGTACTACAATGAGCAGTTCTTC
TRBJ1-1 - - TRBV7-9 CASSLDPVVRGGLNTEAFF TGTGCCAGCAGCTTAGATCCTGTGGTCAGGGGCGGCTTGAACACTGAAGCTTTCTTT
TRBJ2-3 - few TRBV7-9 CASSLGSSGTQYF TGTGCCAGCAGCCTCGGAAGCAGCGGAACGCAGTATTTT
TRBJ2-5 - - TRBV20-1 CSAPGLPRETQYF TGCAGTGCACCGGGACTTCCCCGAGAGACCCAGTACTTC
TRBJ1-4 - many TRBV7-6 CASSPNDRSFEKLFF TGTGCCAGCAGTCCAAACGACCGGTCTTTTGAAAAACTGTTTTTT
TRBJ2-1 - - TRBV6-2/TRBV6-3 CASSDQNEQFF TGTGCCAGCAGTGACCAGAATGAGCAGTTCTTC
TRBJ2-1 TRBD2 medium-sized TRBV29-1 CSVGTSGGANEQFF TGCAGCGTCGGGACTAGCGGGGGGGCCAATGAGCAGTTCTTC